Following are 22 T cell receptor beta chains from one sample sequenced in a study of PD-1 blockade in classical Hodgkin lymphoma. The data were produced by immunoSEQ multiplex PCR, yet TCRdb's version contains in-frame clones alone and is incomplete. The table records about 10,000 clones, roughly nine tenths of them present only once. All the patients suffered relapse after autologous stem cell transplantation, and brentuximab vedotin exposure differed. The sample consisted of peripheral blood mononuclear cells (PBMCs), taken at baseline. These receptors all stem from a human donor with classical Hodgkin lymphoma.

This clone was picked up a small number of times. J is TRBJ2-5 and V is TRBV2, with 7 bases fitting TRBD1. Germline loops: CDR1 SNHLY, CDR2 FYNNEI. There are 16 residues in the CDR3. Losses at the gene ends were 6 bases for V and 1 base for J; bases not matched to a gene: 11. CDR3 bases: TGTGCCAGCAGGGATGGACAGGACCACTTCCAAGAGACCCAGTACTTC. This gives the protein CASRDGQDHFQETQYF.

The rearrangement links TRBV5-3 to TRBJ2-7; no reliable D call. TRBV5-3 is reported as an ORF; its role is uncertain. The CDR3 length is 16 residues. V lost 0 bases and J lost 5, with 18 bases in between. The CDR3 DNA sequence: TGTGCCAGAAGCTTGGAGGCAGAGCTCAGTTTGCACGAGCAGTACTTC. The encoded protein is CARSLEAELSLHEQYF.

This clone was counted a few times. The chain combines TRBV6-5 with TRBJ1-1, with D uncertain. The CDR3 loop spans 11 amino acids. The V end was cut by 5 bases, the J end by 5 bases, with 6 bases between. Germline loops: CDR1 MNHEY, CDR2 SVGAGI. The CDR3 coding sequence is TGTGCCAGCAGTGGATGGACTGAAGCTTTCTTT. It is translated as CASSGWTEAFF.

V is TRBV18 and J is TRBJ2-1, with 8 bases matching TRBD1. Germline V CDR1 and CDR2: KGHSH, LQKENI. The CDR3 length is 17 residues. The J segment lost 9 bases and the V segment lost 2 bases, leaving 15 bases of the junction unmatched. The CDR3 sequence: CASSPRGQGAPSGEQFF. The CDR3 DNA reads TGTGCCAGCTCACCAAGAGGCCAGGGGGCGCCCAGTGGTGAGCAGTTCTTC.

This chain links TRBV10-3 with TRBJ2-5; D gene ambiguous. Germline loops: CDR1 ENHRY, CDR2 SYGVKD. This CDR3 contains 17 residues. The germline V and J ends were trimmed by 0 bases and 5 bases, with 19 bases remaining between them. The CDR3, as DNA: TGTGCCATCAGTGAGTCGAGTCAGGTTCACAATCGGGAGACCCAGTACTTC. This codes for CAISESSQVHNRETQYF.

The chain employs TRBV6-5 and TRBJ2-7, with D possibly matching TRBD1 (5 bases). This CDR3 comprises 14 residues. The V gene lost 1 base and the J gene lost 5 bases, with 12 bases spanning the gap. Germline lookup yields CDR1 MNHEY and CDR2 SVGAGI. The CDR3 is CASSYLAGSDEQYF. The DNA of the CDR3 is TGTGCCAGCAGTTACTTGGCAGGGTCCGACGAGCAGTACTTC.

The genes are TRBV6-5 and TRBJ2-7; maybe TRBD2 (5 bases). The CDR3 contains 16 residues. V was pared by 0 bases and J by 3 bases, with 15 bases between. Germline V gene sequence: CDR1 MNHEY, CDR2 SVGAGI. The CDR3 is CASSYSKGGRNYEQYF. The CDR3 DNA sequence: TGTGCCAGCAGTTACTCTAAGGGCGGGCGGAACTACGAGCAGTACTTC.

The chain employs TRBV15 and TRBJ2-5; 7 nucleotides agree with TRBD1. The CDR3 runs 14 residues. In germline, CDR1 is LNHNV, CDR2 YYDKDF (reference sequence). Losses at the gene ends were 4 bases for V and 1 base for J; bases not matched to a gene: 3. CDR3: CATSKRQGQETQYF. The CDR3 coding sequence is TGTGCCACCAGCAAGAGACAGGGCCAAGAGACCCAGTACTTC. Combining the CDR3 with reference TRBV15 and TRBJ2-5 gives the whole variable domain DAMVIQNPRYQVTQFGKPVTLSCSQTLNHNVMYWYQQKSSQAPKLLFHYYDKDFNNEADTPDNFQSRRPNTSFCFLDIRSPGLGDTAMYLCATSKRQGQETQYFGPGTRLLVL.

This chain links TRBV30 with TRBJ2-7; the D gene is possibly TRBD2 (6 bases). The germline V gene has CDR1 GTSNPN and CDR2 SVGIG (reference sequence). The CDR3 spans 13 residues. Deletions cut 4 bases from V and 1 base from J, with 11 bases between. The CDR3 sequence is CAWKSLASYEQYF. CDR3 bases: TGTGCCTGGAAATCCCTAGCGTCCTACGAGCAGTACTTC.

This clone appeared once. V is TRBV7-9 and J is TRBJ1-2, with D unresolved. V lost 1 base to trimming and J lost 8 bases, with 8 bases between them. This CDR3 spans 12 amino acids. The germline gives CDR1 SEHNR, CDR2 FQNEAQ (reference sequence). The chain's CDR3 is CASSLGESGYTF. The CDR3 region has the DNA TGTGCCAGCAGCTTAGGGGAGAGCGGCTACACCTTC.

This clone occurred once. The chain is built from TRBV7-9 and TRBJ1-4; TRBD1 agrees at 7 bases. Germline V gene data show CDR1 as SEHNR and CDR2 as FQNEAQ (reference sequence). The CDR3 sequence is 15 residues long. With 0 bases clipped from V and 5 bases from J, the junction kept 3 bases outside the gene matches. The CDR3 region is CASSLATGLNEKLFF. Here the CDR3 DNA reads TGTGCCAGCAGCTTAGCGACAGGGCTGAATGAAAAACTGTTTTTT.

This sequence joins TRBV21-1 and TRBJ2-7; the table's TRBD1 call for D was not verified on the DNA. TRBV21-1 is assigned pseudogene status. The CDR3 sequence is 10 residues long. The CDR3 DNA reads TGTGCCAGCAGAGCCGGGACAGGGTACTTC. This encodes CASRAGTGYF.

This clone was seen once. This chain joins TRBV7-8 and TRBJ2-2, with D perhaps matching TRBD2 (6 bases). V shed 5 bases and J shed 0 bases, with 13 bases lying between them. Germline assignment: CDR1 SGHVS and CDR2 FQNEAQ. The length of the CDR3 is 16 residues. The CDR3, as DNA: TGTGCCAGCAGCCCGGGGACTGGAACGAACACCGGGGAGCTGTTTTTT. Encoded protein: CASSPGTGTNTGELFF.

The chain is built from TRBV28 and TRBJ2-1, with 7 bases identical to TRBD1. The J segment lost 4 bases and the V segment lost 5 bases, leaving 5 bases of the junction unmatched. There are 14 residues in the CDR3. CDR1 is MDHEN and CDR2 is SYDVKM in the germline V gene. CDR3 DNA sequence: TGTGCCAGCAGTACGCCGGGACAGTACAATGAGCAGTTCTTC. It translates to CASSTPGQYNEQFF. The whole variable domain, filled in from reference TRBV28 and TRBJ2-1, reads DVKVTQSSRYLVKRTGEKVFLECVQDMDHENMFWYRQDPGLGLRLIYFSYDVKMKEKGDIPEGYSVSREKKERFSLILESASTNQTSMYLCASSTPGQYNEQFFGPGTRLTVL.

The chain recombines TRBV21-1 with TRBJ2-1. TRBV21-1 is tagged as a pseudogene. The CDR3 runs 19 residues. CDR3 DNA: TGTGCCAGCAGCTCCCCGATTAGGGGGGATCTCTTTATCTACAATGAGCAGTTCTTC. Translating it yields CASSSPIRGDLFIYNEQFF.

This chain joins TRBV6-1 and TRBJ1-1; D gene uncertain. Germline-derived CDR1 and CDR2 are MNHNS and SASEGT. Trimming shortened V by 8 bases and J by 0 bases, and 4 bases separated the two germline ends. CDR3 length equals 11 residues. The chain's CDR3 is CASLMNTEAFF. The CDR3 nucleotides read TGTGCCAGCCTTATGAACACTGAAGCTTTCTTT.

The chain couples TRBV7-6 to TRBJ2-7; 7 nucleotides match TRBD2. Germline V lookup: CDR1 SGHVS, CDR2 FNYEAQ. With 1 base clipped from V and 5 bases from J, the junction kept 17 bases outside the gene matches. The CDR3 runs to 18 residues. CDR3 sequence reads: CASSLVLASGGLGDEQYF. CDR3 nucleotides: TGTGCCAGCAGCTTAGTACTGGCTAGCGGAGGGCTCGGCGACGAGCAGTACTTC. The complete variable domain, with remaining parts taken from reference TRBV7-6 and TRBJ2-7, reads GAGVSQSPRYKVTKRGQDVALRCDPISGHVSLYWYRQALGQGPEFLTYFNYEAQQDKSGLPNDRFSAERPEGSISTLTIQRTEQRDSAMYRCASSLVLASGGLGDEQYFGPGTRLTVT.

Here the CDR3 DNA reads TGTGCCAGCAGCCAATGGCGGGGAACTACTAGAGGGGCTGGGGCCAACGTCCTGACTTTC. This gives the protein CASSQWRGTTRGAGANVLTF. The chain has TRBV16 and TRBJ2-6; a possible D gene is TRBD2 (6 bases). V was clipped by 1 base and J by 2 bases, with 21 bases between them. Per the germline V gene, CDR1 is KGHSY and CDR2 is FQNENV. This CDR3 has 20 residues. The full variable domain, with the rest looked up from reference TRBV16 and TRBJ2-6, is GEEVAQTPKHLVRGEGQKAKLYCAPIKGHSYVFWYQQVLKNEFKFLISFQNENVFDETGMPKERFSAKCLPNSPCSLEIQATKLEDSAVYFCASSQWRGTTRGAGANVLTFGAGSRLTVL.

Comment on this clone: An end of the junction does not agree with germline; a read error may underlie this. The V and J genes are TRBV27 and TRBJ2-2; D ambiguous. The length of the CDR3 is 12 residues. CDR1 and CDR2 (germline): MNHEY, SMNVEV (reference sequence). This chain's CDR3 is CASGLNTGELFF. The DNA for the CDR3 is TGTGCCAGCGGTTTGAACACCGGGGAGCTGTTTTTT.

As concerns this clone: The junction does not match germline at one end; this may be a read error. The chain has TRBV7-7 and TRBJ2-2; 9 bases match TRBD1. Per germline, CDR1 SSHAT and CDR2 FNYEAQ (reference sequence). This CDR3 spans 19 amino acids. CDR3 DNA: TGTGCTAGCAGCTTATCACACGGACAGGGGAAGTCTTCACCCGGGGAGCTGTTTTTT. Translated: CASSLSHGQGKSSPGELFF.

This clone was seen more than once but under ten times. The J gene is TRBJ1-1, the V gene TRBV5-1; D might be TRBD1 (6 bases). The CDR3 has 14 amino acids. V was shortened by 5 bases and J by 1 base, with 12 bases between the two germline ends. Per germline, CDR1 SGHRS and CDR2 YFSETQ. CDR3 region: CASRMGHQNTEAFF. DNA of the CDR3: TGCGCCAGCAGAATGGGACATCAGAACACTGAAGCTTTCTTT.

The CDR3 nucleotides read TGTGCCAGCAGCCCCGGACTAGCGGGCCTAAGCACAGATACGCAGTATTTT. Its translation: CASSPGLAGLSTDTQYF. This chain links TRBV7-3 with TRBJ2-3; 11 bases are shared with TRBD2. Germline values: CDR1 SGHTA, CDR2 FQGTGA. The ends lost 5 bases at V and 0 bases at J; junction bases unmatched: 7. The CDR3 covers 17 residues.